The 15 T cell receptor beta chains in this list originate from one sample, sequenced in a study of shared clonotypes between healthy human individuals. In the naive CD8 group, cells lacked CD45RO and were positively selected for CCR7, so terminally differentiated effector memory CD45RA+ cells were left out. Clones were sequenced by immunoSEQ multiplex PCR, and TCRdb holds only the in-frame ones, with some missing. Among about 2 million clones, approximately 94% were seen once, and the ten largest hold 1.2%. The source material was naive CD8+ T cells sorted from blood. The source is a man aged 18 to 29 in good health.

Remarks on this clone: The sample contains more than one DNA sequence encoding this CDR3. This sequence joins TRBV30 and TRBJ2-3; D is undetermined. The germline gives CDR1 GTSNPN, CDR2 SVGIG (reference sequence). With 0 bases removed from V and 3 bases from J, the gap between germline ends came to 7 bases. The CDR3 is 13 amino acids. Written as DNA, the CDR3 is TGTGCCTGGAGTGTGGTAGCTACAGATACGCAGTATTTT. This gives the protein CAWSVVATDTQYF.

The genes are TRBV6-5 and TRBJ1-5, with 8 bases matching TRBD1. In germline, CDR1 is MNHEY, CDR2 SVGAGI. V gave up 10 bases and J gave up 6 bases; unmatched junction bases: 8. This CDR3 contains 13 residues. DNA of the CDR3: TGTGCCACAGCTCCAGGGGGCGGTCAGCCCCAGCATTTT. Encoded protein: CATAPGGGQPQHF.

The CDR3 reads CASNSGTRPNEQFF. The CDR3 DNA reads TGTGCCAGCAATTCCGGGACTAGACCCAATGAGCAGTTCTTC. The V gene is TRBV27, the J gene TRBJ2-1; TRBD2 aligns across 8 bases. With V trimmed by 7 bases and J by 6 bases, 8 bases remained unmatched. The CDR3 consists of 14 residues. Germline CDR1 is MNHEY and CDR2 is SMNVEV (reference sequence).

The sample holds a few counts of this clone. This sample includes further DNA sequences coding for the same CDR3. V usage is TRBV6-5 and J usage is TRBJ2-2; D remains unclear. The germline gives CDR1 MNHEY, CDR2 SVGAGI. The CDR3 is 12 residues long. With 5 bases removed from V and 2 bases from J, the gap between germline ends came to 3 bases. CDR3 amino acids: CASSLNTGELFF. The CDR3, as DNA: TGTGCCAGCAGTCTCAACACCGGGGAGCTGTTTTTT.

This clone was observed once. The CDR3 sequence: CASSQVMGAYNEQFF. The CDR3 nucleotides are TGCGCCAGCAGCCAAGTGATGGGGGCCTACAATGAGCAGTTCTTC. The rearrangement joins TRBV4-1 to TRBJ2-1; perhaps D is TRBD1 or TRBD2 (5 bases each). The CDR3 runs 15 residues. Trimming left V 1 base short and J 2 bases short, with 9 bases between. Germline CDR1 is MGHRA and CDR2 is YSYEKL.

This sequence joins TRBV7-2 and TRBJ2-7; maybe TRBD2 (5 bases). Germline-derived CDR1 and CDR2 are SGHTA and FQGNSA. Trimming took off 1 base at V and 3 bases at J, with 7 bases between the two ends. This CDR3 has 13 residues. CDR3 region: CASSLGLNYEQYF. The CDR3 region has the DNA TGTGCCAGCAGCTTAGGACTAAACTACGAGCAGTACTTC.

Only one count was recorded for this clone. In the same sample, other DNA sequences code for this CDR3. CDR3 DNA: TGTGCCAGCAGCTTACTAGCGGGAGACTCCTACGAGCAGTACTTC. This encodes CASSLLAGDSYEQYF. The chain carries TRBV7-8 and TRBJ2-7, with 10 nucleotides matching TRBD2. Germline-derived CDR1 and CDR2 are SGHVS and FQNEAQ. The trim removed 2 bases at V and 0 bases at J, leaving 1 base unmatched. CDR3 length equals 15 residues.

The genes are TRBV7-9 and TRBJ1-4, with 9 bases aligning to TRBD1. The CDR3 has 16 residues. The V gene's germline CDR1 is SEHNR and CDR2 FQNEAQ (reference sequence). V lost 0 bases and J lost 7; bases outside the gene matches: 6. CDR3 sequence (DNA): TGTGCCAGCAGCTTAGCGCTCGGGGACAGGGCTGAAAAACTGTTTTTT. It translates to CASSLALGDRAEKLFF. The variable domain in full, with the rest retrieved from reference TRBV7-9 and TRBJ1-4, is DTGVSQNPRHKITKRGQNVTFRCDPISEHNRLYWYRQTLGQGPEFLTYFQNEAQLEKSRLLSDRFSAERPKGSFSTLEIQRTEQGDSAMYLCASSLALGDRAEKLFFGSGTQLSVL.

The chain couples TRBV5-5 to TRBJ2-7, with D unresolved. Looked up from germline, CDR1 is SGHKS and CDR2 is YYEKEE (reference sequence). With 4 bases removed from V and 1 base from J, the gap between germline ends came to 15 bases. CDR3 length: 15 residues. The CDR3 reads CASSTGPASSYEQYF. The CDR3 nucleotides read TGTGCCAGCAGCACGGGCCCGGCTTCTTCCTACGAGCAGTACTTC.

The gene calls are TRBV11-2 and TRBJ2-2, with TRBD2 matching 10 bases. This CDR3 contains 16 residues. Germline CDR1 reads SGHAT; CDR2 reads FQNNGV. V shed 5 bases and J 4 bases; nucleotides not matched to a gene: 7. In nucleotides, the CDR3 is TGTGCCAGCAGCCAAACCCTAGCGGGAGCCACCGGGGAGCTGTTTTTT. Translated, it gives CASSQTLAGATGELFF.

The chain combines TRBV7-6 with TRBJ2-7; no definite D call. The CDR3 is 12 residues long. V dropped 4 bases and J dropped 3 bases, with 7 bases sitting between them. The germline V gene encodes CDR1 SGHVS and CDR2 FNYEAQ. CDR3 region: CASSSENYEQYF. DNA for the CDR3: TGTGCCAGCAGCTCAGAAAACTACGAGCAGTACTTC.

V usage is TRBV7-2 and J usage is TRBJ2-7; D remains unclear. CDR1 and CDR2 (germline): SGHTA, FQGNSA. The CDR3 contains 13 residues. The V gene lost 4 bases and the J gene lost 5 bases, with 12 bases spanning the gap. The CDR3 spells CASSSPLDDEQYF. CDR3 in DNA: TGTGCCAGCAGCTCACCCCTCGACGACGAGCAGTACTTC.

Here the CDR3 reads CASSYEGGVSTGELFF. The DNA for the CDR3 is TGTGCCAGCAGTTACGAAGGGGGCGTTAGCACCGGGGAGCTGTTTTTT. The chain joins TRBV6-5 to TRBJ2-2, with 7 bases identical to TRBD1. Germline values: CDR1 MNHEY, CDR2 SVGAGI. CDR3 size: 16 residues. After removal of 2 bases from V and 4 bases from J, the junction contained 7 bases not matched to a gene.

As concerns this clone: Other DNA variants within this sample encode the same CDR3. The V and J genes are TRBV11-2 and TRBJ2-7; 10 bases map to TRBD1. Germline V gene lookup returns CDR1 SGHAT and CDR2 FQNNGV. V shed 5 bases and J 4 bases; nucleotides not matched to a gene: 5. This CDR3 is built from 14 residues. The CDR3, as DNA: TGTGCCAGCAGCCCACCGGGACAGGGGTACGAGCAGTACTTC. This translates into CASSPPGQGYEQYF.

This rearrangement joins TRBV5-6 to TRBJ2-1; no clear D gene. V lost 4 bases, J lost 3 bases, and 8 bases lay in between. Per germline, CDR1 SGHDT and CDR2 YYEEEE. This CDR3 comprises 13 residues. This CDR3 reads CASSMRNYNEQFF. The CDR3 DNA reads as TGTGCCAGCAGCATGAGGAACTACAATGAGCAGTTCTTC.